This T cell receptor (beta chain) comes out of a study of blood T cell repertoires in COVID-19. Study-wide context: T cells, B-cell-depleted T cells, or PBMCs supplied cDNA or gDNA.

Using immunoSEQ multiplex PCR, the repertoire was profiled, and TCRdb retains in-frame clones only, with some absent. The sample holds a few hundred thousand clones; roughly 86% are singletons and the top ten take more than 1.5%. Germline CDR1 is KGHSH and CDR2 is LQKENI. This CDR3 contains 14 residues. Trimming at V came to 2 bases and at J to 5 bases, leaving 1 base not matched to a gene. With respect to this clone: Other DNA sequences in this specimen translate into the identical CDR3.

The TCR was taken from a man aged 35-49 years in a cohort exposed to, infected with or recovered from COVID-19 (not recorded which). What was sequenced was PBMCs or T cells enriched from blood (not recorded which). The rearrangement joins TRBV18 to TRBJ2-1, with 9 bases aligning to TRBD2. CDR3 amino acids: CASSPLAGDNEQFF. CDR3 coding DNA: TGTGCCAGCTCACCATTAGCGGGAGACAATGAGCAGTTCTTC. Full variable domain (missing parts from reference TRBV18 and TRBJ2-1): NAGVMQNPRHLVRRRGQEARLRCSPMKGHSHVYWYRQLPEEGLKFMVYLQKENIIDESGMPKERFSAEFPKEGPSILRIQQVVRGDSAAYFCASSPLAGDNEQFFGPGTRLTVL.